This T cell receptor beta chain was retrieved from a study of T cells in localized non-small cell lung cancer. The assay was immunoSEQ multiplex PCR, and TCRdb's table has in-frame clones only and misses some. The sample yields 20,000 to 25,000 clones, 65% to 85% seen once. From germline, CDR1 is MDHEN and CDR2 SYDVKM. J was trimmed by 3 bases and V by 3 bases; bases with no gene match: 8. This CDR3 region has 15 residues. Overall study findings and caveats: Sequencing involved a lone tumor region, leaving heterogeneity possible. In adjacent lung, a median approximately 60 of the top 100 tumor clones were found. Greater T cell density in blood accompanied longer overall survival. There was higher T cell clonality in uninvolved adjacent lung than in tumor, and it was highest there.

A note on this clone: Its antigen is undetermined.

The chain combines TRBV28 with TRBJ2-7; 7 nucleotides line up with TRBD1. Sequencing used peripheral blood, obtained before any cancer treatment. The source is a man aged 40 to 75 with stage I lung adenocarcinoma. CDR3 in amino acids: CASSLREGGNYEQYF. Here the CDR3 DNA reads TGTGCCAGCAGTTTGAGGGAAGGGGGCAACTACGAGCAGTACTTC.